This T cell receptor beta chain was retrieved from a study of shared clonotypes between healthy human individuals. The repertoire was sequenced with immunoSEQ multiplex PCR; TCRdb's copy has only in-frame clones and lacks some. Among under 1 million clones listed, about 92% were seen once. Naive CD8 cells, CD45RO-negative and positively selected for CCR7, excluded terminally differentiated effector memory CD45RA+ cells. Donors had no recently reported acute infections or vaccinations and were HIV-negative. Every donor, a Caucasian adult, lived in Nashville, Tennessee. The CDR3 consists of 13 residues. The V end was cut by 4 bases, the J end by 5 bases, with 12 bases between. Germline values: CDR1 SGHRS, CDR2 YFSETQ.

The sequence was collected from a young man in good health. The chain links TRBV5-1 to TRBJ1-1; weak D call: TRBD1 (6 bases). What was sequenced was naive CD8+ T cells sorted from blood. CDR3 coding DNA: TGCGCCAGCAGCACCGGGACACCAACTGAAGCTTTCTTT. Translation gives CASSTGTPTEAFF.